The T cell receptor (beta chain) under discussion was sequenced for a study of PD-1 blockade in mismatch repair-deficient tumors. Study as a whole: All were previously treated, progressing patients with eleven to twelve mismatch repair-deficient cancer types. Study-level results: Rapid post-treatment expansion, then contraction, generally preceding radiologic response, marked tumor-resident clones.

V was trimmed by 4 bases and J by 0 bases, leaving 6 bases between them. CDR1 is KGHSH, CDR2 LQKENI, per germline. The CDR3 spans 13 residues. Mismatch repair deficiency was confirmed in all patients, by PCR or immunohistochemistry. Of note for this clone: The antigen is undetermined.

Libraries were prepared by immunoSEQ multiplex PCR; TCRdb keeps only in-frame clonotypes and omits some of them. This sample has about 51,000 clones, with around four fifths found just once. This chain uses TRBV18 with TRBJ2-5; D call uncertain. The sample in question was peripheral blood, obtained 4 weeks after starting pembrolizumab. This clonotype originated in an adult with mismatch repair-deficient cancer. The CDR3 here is CASSRRDQETQYF. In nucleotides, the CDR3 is TGTGCCAGCTCACGCCGGGACCAAGAGACCCAGTACTTC.